The 17 T cell receptor beta chains presented below share a single source sample, sequenced in a study of PD-L1 blockade in urothelial cancer. Sequencing used immunoSEQ multiplex PCR; TCRdb keeps in-frame clones, though not all of them. The sample has tens of thousands of clones; about 90% are singletons. Time point indicated: peripheral blood 6 weeks after treatment start. Specimen: PBMCs, collected around atezolizumab (anti-PD-L1) treatment. These receptors all come from a man between 65 and 79 years old with urothelial cancer.

This chain links TRBV7-9 with TRBJ2-7; tentative D call: TRBD1 (6 bases). The CDR3 is 15 residues long. The germline CDR1 and CDR2 sequences are SEHNR and FQNEAQ (reference sequence). The V and J ends lost 5 bases and 3 bases respectively, with 17 bases between them. The CDR3 bases are TGTGCCAGCAGCCCCCTGAAACAGGGCATCTACGAGCAGTACTTC. Amino acids: CASSPLKQGIYEQYF.

The J gene is TRBJ2-4, the V gene TRBV5-4, with D unclear. This CDR3 region has 15 residues. Trimming removed 3 bases at V and 1 base at J, with 11 bases between. The V gene's germline CDR1 is SGHNT and CDR2 YYREEE (reference sequence). This CDR3 reads CASSSTDRAKNIQYF. The DNA for the CDR3 is TGTGCCAGCAGCTCCACAGATAGGGCCAAAAACATTCAGTACTTC.

The chain couples TRBV18 to TRBJ1-5; no clear D gene. Germline assignment: CDR1 KGHSH and CDR2 LQKENI. The CDR3 has 16 amino acids. V was shortened by 0 bases and J by 2 bases, with 11 bases between the two germline ends. The CDR3 loop is CASSPPGGRRNQPQHF. The CDR3 DNA reads as TGTGCCAGCTCACCACCTGGAGGCAGACGCAATCAGCCCCAGCATTTT.

The rearrangement uses TRBV27 and TRBJ1-1, with D possibly being TRBD1 (6 bases). Germline CDR1 MNHEY, CDR2 SMNVEV (reference sequence). The CDR3 contains 17 residues. V shed 8 bases and J shed 0 bases, with 22 bases lying between them. CDR3 amino acids: CASGSLTGYGLNTEAFF. CDR3 nucleotides: TGTGCCAGCGGCAGCCTTACAGGGTACGGGCTGAACACTGAAGCTTTCTTT.

The chain joins TRBV28 to TRBJ1-2; D is perhaps TRBD1 (5 bases). From germline, CDR1 is MDHEN and CDR2 SYDVKM. V shed 5 bases and J shed 8 bases, with 15 bases lying between them. The CDR3 is made up of 13 amino acids. CDR3: CASSLDTIGGYTF. The CDR3 nucleotides are TGTGCCAGCAGTCTGGACACGATAGGCGGCTACACCTTC.

J is TRBJ2-5 and V is TRBV6-4; D is uncertain. The V end lost 4 bases, the J end lost 2 bases, and 11 bases lay between the germline ends. This CDR3 comprises 14 residues. Germline V lookup: CDR1 MRHNA, CDR2 SNTAGT. The CDR3 loop reads CASSGSERQETQYF. CDR3 DNA: TGTGCCAGCAGTGGAAGTGAGCGTCAAGAGACCCAGTACTTC.

V is TRBV11-2 and J is TRBJ1-1; D remains unclear. The ends were cut back, 4 bases at V and 2 bases at J, with 11 bases in the middle. This CDR3 is 14 amino acids long. Germline V gives CDR1 SGHAT, CDR2 FQNNGV. The CDR3, as DNA: TGTGCCAGCAGCTCACGTCGAGGCAACACTGAAGCTTTCTTT. Amino acids: CASSSRRGNTEAFF.

V and J are TRBV4-2 and TRBJ1-2; no reliable D call. The CDR3 length is 17 residues. Germline V CDR1 and CDR2: LGHNA, YNFKEQ. Trimming stripped 0 bases from V and 2 bases from J, with 16 bases between. The CDR3 bases are TGTGCCAGCAGCCAAGATTCTGCCCGGGCTAGCAACTATGGCTACACCTTC. This encodes CASSQDSARASNYGYTF.

The chain recombines TRBV19 with TRBJ2-2; 7 bases map to TRBD1. V shed 6 bases, J shed 5 bases, and the junction held 9 bases outside the gene matches. Germline V CDR1 and CDR2: LNHDA, SQIVND (reference sequence). The CDR3 is 15 amino acids. CDR3 nucleotides: TGTGCCAGTAGCCACACAGGGGCTAAAACCGGGGAGCTGTTTTTT. The encoded protein is CASSHTGAKTGELFF.

This CDR3 reads CASSLGQGRYNEQFF. DNA for the CDR3: TGTGCCAGCAGCTTAGGCCAGGGAAGGTACAATGAGCAGTTCTTC. The chain links TRBV11-2 to TRBJ2-1; possible D gene TRBD1, 5 bases. The CDR3 totals 15 residues. Germline assignment: CDR1 SGHAT and CDR2 FQNNGV. Trimming removed 1 base from V and 4 bases from J, with 11 bases in between. Using reference TRBV11-2 and TRBJ2-1 for the parts outside the CDR3, the full variable domain is EAGVAQSPRYKIIEKRQSVAFWCNPISGHATLYWYQQILGQGPKLLIQFQNNGVVDDSQLPKDRFSAERLKGVDSTLKIQPAKLEDSAVYLCASSLGQGRYNEQFFGPGTRLTVL.

This chain uses TRBV5-1 with TRBJ1-4, with 11 bases aligning to TRBD1. The CDR3 spans 18 residues. Germline trimming cut 4 bases from V and 3 bases from J; bases unmatched to any gene: 11. Germline V gives CDR1 SGHRS, CDR2 YFSETQ. CDR3 DNA sequence: TGCGCCAGCAGCCCAGCCCTAGGACAGGGGGCGTCTAATGAAAAACTGTTTTTT. Its protein is CASSPALGQGASNEKLFF.

This clone was seen just once. V is TRBV10-2 and J is TRBJ2-2; D is perhaps TRBD1 (5 bases). The V gene lost 9 bases and the J gene lost 4 bases, with 18 bases spanning the gap. Germline V gene sequence: CDR1 WSHSY, CDR2 SAAADI. The length of the CDR3 is 15 residues. CDR3 DNA sequence: TGCGCCAGTTACGACAGCCAAAGGTCCACCGGGGAGCTGTTTTTT. The encoded protein is CASYDSQRSTGELFF.

The J gene is TRBJ2-7, the V gene TRBV11-2, with 13 nucleotides matching TRBD2. Germline V CDR1 and CDR2: SGHAT, FQNNGV. This CDR3 is 16 amino acids long. J was trimmed by 1 base and V by 5 bases; bases with no gene match: 5. The CDR3 here is CASSPGLAGVSYEQYF. The CDR3 DNA reads TGTGCCAGCAGCCCCGGACTAGCGGGAGTTTCCTACGAGCAGTACTTC.

The J gene is TRBJ2-3, the V gene TRBV28; maybe TRBD1 (5 bases). The length of the CDR3 is 17 residues. Trimming took 2 bases from V and 3 from J, leaving 18 bases between them. Germline lookup yields CDR1 MDHEN and CDR2 SYDVKM. The CDR3 region has the DNA TGTGCCAGCAGTTTAGGGGCCAGGGCTCAGGTAACAGATACGCAGTATTTT. Translating gives CASSLGARAQVTDTQYF.

V and J are TRBV5-4 and TRBJ2-3, with 7 bases aligning to TRBD1. This CDR3 contains 14 residues. V lost 3 bases and J lost 4; bases outside the gene matches: 5. The germline V gene encodes CDR1 SGHNT and CDR2 YYREEE (reference sequence). CDR3 amino acids: CASSYDRAADTQYF. The CDR3, as DNA: TGTGCCAGCAGCTACGACAGGGCCGCAGATACGCAGTATTTT.

The chain recombines TRBV10-3 with TRBJ2-7; TRBD1 matches 9 bases. V lost 10 bases, J lost 7 bases, and 8 bases stayed unmatched. The CDR3 has 12 amino acids. Germline CDR1 and CDR2: ENHRY and SYGVKD. CDR3 protein: CASSTGGQEQYF. In DNA form, the CDR3 reads TGTGCCAGCTCGACAGGGGGTCAGGAGCAGTACTTC.

This clone was picked up one time. The J gene is TRBJ1-2, the V gene TRBV6-6; D unclear. The length of the CDR3 is 13 residues. CDR1 and CDR2 from the germline V gene are MNHNY and SVGAGI (reference sequence). V was trimmed by 6 bases and J by 2 bases, leaving 10 bases between them. The chain's CDR3 is CASSIRENYGYTF. CDR3 sequence (DNA): TGTGCCAGCAGCATAAGGGAGAACTATGGCTACACCTTC.